The T cell receptor beta chain under discussion was sequenced for a study of blood T cell repertoires in COVID-19. Study-wide context: Some COVID-19 samples were acute and others convalescent; all came from the United States, Italy and Spain. T cells, B-cell-depleted T cells, or PBMCs supplied cDNA or gDNA.

Per the study methods: Estimates of nucleated cell counts were drawn from the amplification of reference gene primers. Assay: immunoSEQ multiplex PCR; the TCRdb copy retains only in-frame clones and omits some. V, J and clone size were drawn from that table, and D and trimming were deduced from the DNA. The sample lists 99,000 or so clones; about three quarters were seen once. Looked up from germline, CDR1 is SEHNR and CDR2 is FQNEAQ (reference sequence). There are 15 residues in the CDR3. V was trimmed by 2 bases and J by 1 base, leaving 11 bases between them. V and J are TRBV7-9 and TRBJ2-5; a possible D gene is TRBD2 (6 bases). Sequences were obtained from peripheral blood. The receptor was isolated from an older woman with acute or convalescent COVID-19. For the CDR3, the DNA is TGTGCCAGCAGCTTAAGGAGGGACCTCCAAGAGACCCAGTACTTC. This sequence encodes CASSLRRDLQETQYF. The variable domain in full, completed from reference TRBV7-9 and TRBJ2-5, reads DTGVSQNPRHKITKRGQNVTFRCDPISEHNRLYWYRQTLGQGPEFLTYFQNEAQLEKSRLLSDRFSAERPKGSFSTLEIQRTEQGDSAMYLCASSLRRDLQETQYFGPGTRLLVL.